These 8 T cell receptor beta chains were sequenced from one sample in a study of blood T cell repertoires in COVID-19. TCRdb's table, derived via immunoSEQ multiplex PCR, lists solely in-frame clones and lacks some. The data show about 110,000 clones, about 90% seen once. The sample was peripheral blood. These receptors came from a man aged 40-50 years with active or convalescent COVID-19.

The chain uses TRBV30 and TRBJ1-1; D is perhaps TRBD1 (6 bases). The CDR3 totals 15 residues. In germline, CDR1 is GTSNPN, CDR2 SVGIG (reference sequence). The V end lost 1 base, the J end lost 0 bases, and 12 bases lay between the germline ends. The CDR3 loop is CAWSGTGTMNTEAFF. DNA of the CDR3: TGTGCCTGGAGTGGCACAGGGACCATGAACACTGAAGCTTTCTTT.

V usage is TRBV6-5 and J usage is TRBJ1-6, with D unclear. Germline V gene lookup returns CDR1 MNHEY and CDR2 SVGAGI. The V end lost 5 bases, the J end lost 9 bases, and 17 bases lay between the germline ends. The CDR3 is 15 residues long. CDR3 bases: TGTGCCAGCAGTCCTTGGAGAAGGAGTGGTTCACCCCTCCACTTT. Translation gives CASSPWRRSGSPLHF.

Note on this clone: Since no conserved phenylalanine or tryptophan closes the CDR3, a read error is the likely cause. No DNA is shown, since the ends of the CDR3 on it are uncertain; the CDR3 is the one TCRdb lists. The chain has TRBV6-4 and TRBJ1-6; the table calls TRBD1, which could not be checked here. CDR1 and CDR2 from the germline V gene are MRHNA and SNTAGT. The CDR3 is 10 residues long, counting both termini. CDR3 sequence: CASSAHRGGV.

The chain couples TRBV5-6 to TRBJ2-5, with 8 bases lining up with TRBD1. Unmatched junction bases numbered 12, after V lost 2 bases and J lost 6 bases. CDR1 is SGHDT and CDR2 is YYEEEE in the germline V gene. The CDR3 length is 16 residues. This CDR3 is CASSLRAGQEAKTQYF. CDR3 DNA sequence: TGTGCCAGCAGCTTACGTGCGGGACAGGAGGCGAAGACCCAGTACTTC.

V and J are TRBV18 and TRBJ2-7; D call uncertain. The V gene's germline CDR1 is KGHSH and CDR2 LQKENI. The V gene lost 3 bases and the J gene lost 1 base, with 22 bases spanning the gap. The CDR3 has 18 amino acids. The CDR3: CASSPGNLGTTPSYEQYF. CDR3 DNA: TGTGCCAGCTCACCTGGCAACCTAGGAACGACTCCTTCCTACGAGCAGTACTTC.

The chain employs TRBV5-8 and TRBJ2-3; 7 nucleotides align to TRBD2. Germline CDR1 reads SGHTS; CDR2 reads YDEGEE. After removal of 1 base from V and 1 base from J, the junction contained 3 bases not matched to a gene. The CDR3 length is 15 residues. CDR3 nucleotides: TGTGCCAGCAGCTTGACTAGCGTCCGCACAGATACGCAGTATTTT. Amino acid sequence: CASSLTSVRTDTQYF.

The chain couples TRBV5-4 to TRBJ2-4, with a weak D call TRBD1 (7 bases). Trimming stripped 2 bases from V and 6 bases from J, with 15 bases between. The CDR3 consists of 15 residues. Germline CDR1 is SGHNT and CDR2 is YYREEE (reference sequence). The CDR3, as DNA: TGTGCCAGCAGCTTACAAGGGCAGGGGGGAAACATTCAGTACTTC. It encodes CASSLQGQGGNIQYF.

The gene calls are TRBV7-8 and TRBJ1-1, with D tentatively TRBD1 (5 bases). Germline V CDR1 and CDR2: SGHVS, FQNEAQ. V was clipped by 2 bases and J by 0 bases, with 10 bases between them. The CDR3 covers 15 residues. The DNA for the CDR3 is TGTGCCAGCAGCTTAAAGAGACAGCTGAACACTGAAGCTTTCTTT. Protein sequence: CASSLKRQLNTEAFF.